The 28 T cell receptor beta chains below come from one sample, sequenced in a study of blood T cell repertoires in COVID-19. Libraries were prepared by immunoSEQ multiplex PCR; TCRdb keeps only in-frame clonotypes and omits some of them. Of over 250,000 clones listed, roughly 89% are singletons. Sequencing used peripheral blood. These TCRs come from a man aged 45-65 years with acute or convalescent COVID-19.

This clone was counted once. The rearrangement links TRBV6-5 to TRBJ2-7, with D possibly TRBD2 on 6 matching bases. The CDR3 is 13 amino acids. V was clipped by 7 bases and J by 5 bases, with 15 bases between them. CDR1 and CDR2 from the germline V gene are MNHEY and SVGAGI. The CDR3 coding sequence is TGTGCCAGCATCGGGGGTCTCGTGGACGAGCAGTACTTC. It codes for CASIGGLVDEQYF.

The chain joins TRBV3-1 (or the pseudogene TRBV3-2) to TRBJ2-5; 7 bases align to TRBD1. This CDR3 has 15 residues. Trimming took 5 bases from V and 2 from J; bases not matched to a gene: 8. Germline CDR1 is LGHDT and CDR2 is YNNKEL (reference sequence). CDR3 sequence reads: CASSTPGQLQETQYF. The CDR3 nucleotides read TGTGCCAGCAGCACTCCGGGACAGCTACAAGAGACCCAGTACTTC.

This chain joins TRBV29-1 and TRBJ2-2; the match to TRBD1 covers 8 bases. Germline CDR1 SQVTM, CDR2 ANQGSEA. The length of the CDR3 is 13 residues. V shed 7 bases, J shed 5 bases, and the junction held 6 bases outside the gene matches. The DNA for the CDR3 is TGCAGCGGCTCAGGGGGCGGAACCGGGGAGCTGTTTTTT. It specifies CSGSGGGTGELFF.

The chain recombines TRBV4-2 with TRBJ1-1; the match to TRBD1 covers 9 bases. Per the germline V gene, CDR1 is LGHNA and CDR2 is YNFKEQ. CDR3 size: 16 residues. After removal of 4 bases from V and 7 bases from J, the junction contained 13 bases not matched to a gene. The DNA of the CDR3 is TGTGCCAGCAGCCTGTTAGACAGGGGGGGAAACTATGAAGCTTTCTTT. Amino acids: CASSLLDRGGNYEAFF.

The chain joins TRBV5-1 to TRBJ2-2; weak D call: TRBD1 (5 bases). The CDR3 totals 14 residues. Between the trimmed V and J ends, which lost 4 bases and 3 bases, there was a span of 10 bases. The V gene's germline CDR1 is SGHRS and CDR2 YFSETQ. CDR3 amino acids: CASSRQPDTGELFF. The CDR3 bases are TGCGCCAGCAGCCGACAGCCTGACACCGGGGAGCTGTTTTTT. Together with reference TRBV5-1 and TRBJ2-2, the CDR3 gives the full variable domain: KAGVTQTPRYLIKTRGQQVTLSCSPISGHRSVSWYQQTPGQGLQFLFEYFSETQRNKGNFPGRFSGRQFSNSRSEMNVSTLELGDSALYLCASSRQPDTGELFFGEGSRLTVL.

The chain has TRBV9 and TRBJ2-1, with 8 bases matching TRBD2. CDR3 length: 15 residues. Looked up from germline, CDR1 is SGDLS and CDR2 is YYNGEE. V was pared by 4 bases and J by 4 bases, with 7 bases of the junction left unmatched. The CDR3 DNA follows: TGTGCCAGCAGCTCCGGGGGGGCCAGTTACAATGAGCAGTTCTTC. Its protein is CASSSGGASYNEQFF.

This clone was detected once. The gene calls are TRBV3-1 (or the pseudogene TRBV3-2) and TRBJ2-1; 9 nucleotides align to TRBD2. Unmatched junction bases numbered 8, after V lost 8 bases and J lost 6 bases. The CDR3 totals 14 residues. Germline V gives CDR1 LGHDT, CDR2 YNNKEL (reference sequence). The CDR3 DNA reads as TGTGCCAGCGCGAGCGGGGGGCCCCCCAATGAGCAGTTCTTC. As protein: CASASGGPPNEQFF.

The count of this clone is one. The V gene is TRBV30, the J gene TRBJ1-2, with 7 bases matching TRBD1. After removal of 3 bases from V and 4 bases from J, the junction contained 11 bases not matched to a gene. There are 15 residues in the CDR3. The germline gives CDR1 GTSNPN, CDR2 SVGIG (reference sequence). DNA of the CDR3: TGTGCCTGGAGAACGTCGAAGGGGGCCCTCTATGGCTACACCTTC. It encodes CAWRTSKGALYGYTF.

The V gene is TRBV6-5, the J gene TRBJ2-7; TRBD2 might be the D (5 bases). Germline V CDR1 and CDR2: MNHEY, SVGAGI. Trimming cost V 5 bases and J 2 bases, with 10 bases left between them. This CDR3 has 13 residues. The CDR3 bases are TGTGCCAGCAGTCCCCAGCGGACCTACGAGCAGTACTTC. Residues: CASSPQRTYEQYF.

The rearrangement uses TRBV19 and TRBJ2-5, with D tentatively TRBD2 (5 bases). The germline V gene encodes CDR1 LNHDA and CDR2 SQIVND (reference sequence). The V end was cut by 6 bases, the J end by 7 bases, with 12 bases between. The CDR3 has 12 amino acids. The CDR3, as DNA: TGTGCCAGTAGCCAGGACCGGGGGACCCAGTACTTC. It yields the protein CASSQDRGTQYF.

CDR3 loop: CASSPTGVTYNEQFF. As DNA, the CDR3 is TGCGCCAGCAGTCCGACAGGGGTTACCTACAATGAGCAGTTCTTC. The chain uses TRBV10-1 and TRBJ2-1; 8 positions match TRBD1. The CDR3 contains 15 residues. The ends lost 5 bases at V and 2 bases at J; junction bases unmatched: 5. Germline CDR1 WNHNN, CDR2 SYGVQD (reference sequence).

V gene TRBV7-9 combines with J gene TRBJ1-2; no firm D call. The CDR3 loop spans 10 amino acids. CDR1 and CDR2 (germline): SEHNR, FQNEAQ (reference sequence). The V end was cut by 2 bases, the J end by 8 bases, with 3 bases between. In DNA, the CDR3 is TGTGCCAGCAGCTTATCGGGCTACACCTTC. Protein: CASSLSGYTF.

V is TRBV7-8 and J is TRBJ1-3; 9 bases match TRBD1. V dropped 5 bases and J dropped 6; count of bases not matched to a gene: 11. CDR1 SGHVS and CDR2 FQNEAQ come from the germline V gene. This CDR3 is built from 16 residues. The CDR3 protein is CASSPEPGQGLNTIYF. The CDR3 nucleotides are TGTGCCAGCAGCCCCGAGCCGGGACAGGGACTAAACACCATATATTTT.

This chain uses TRBV7-2 with TRBJ2-5; a weak D match, TRBD2 (6 bases). This CDR3 spans 15 amino acids. CDR1 is SGHTA and CDR2 is FQGNSA in the germline V gene. Trimming left V 3 bases short and J 2 bases short, with 13 bases between. The CDR3 sequence is CASSLRAGVQETQYF. In nucleotides, the CDR3 is TGTGCCAGCAGCTTGCGAGCGGGTGTGCAAGAGACCCAGTACTTC.

This chain connects TRBV10-1 to TRBJ2-2; TRBD1 might be the D (6 bases). The V gene's germline CDR1 is WNHNN and CDR2 SYGVQD (reference sequence). Trimming stripped 1 base from V and 5 bases from J, with 11 bases between. This CDR3 has 15 residues. CDR3 sequence: CASSEYRERTGELFF. The CDR3, as DNA: TGCGCCAGCAGTGAGTACAGGGAAAGGACCGGGGAGCTGTTTTTT.

The J gene is TRBJ2-5, the V gene TRBV5-4; TRBD1 aligns across 8 bases. This CDR3 region has 15 residues. Germline CDR1 reads SGHNT; CDR2 reads YYREEE (reference sequence). The J segment lost 1 base and the V segment lost 4 bases, leaving 6 bases of the junction unmatched. For the CDR3, the DNA is TGTGCCAGCAGCGATCCGACAGGGGTCCAAGAGACCCAGTACTTC. It translates to CASSDPTGVQETQYF.

V usage is TRBV7-3 and J usage is TRBJ2-5, with D tentatively TRBD2 (5 bases). The CDR3 covers 13 residues. Between the trimmed V and J ends, which lost 5 bases and 5 bases, there was a span of 12 bases. CDR1 is SGHTA and CDR2 is FQGTGA in the germline V gene. The CDR3 spells CASSLGLPETQYF. The CDR3 DNA reads as TGTGCCAGCAGCCTCGGACTGCCGGAGACCCAGTACTTC.

About this clone: The sample holds other DNA sequences that translate to the same CDR3. V is TRBV10-1 and J is TRBJ2-1; tentatively, D is TRBD1 (5 bases). V was cut by 3 bases and J by 0 bases, with 6 bases left in between. The CDR3 runs 14 residues. CDR1 and CDR2 (germline): WNHNN, SYGVQD (reference sequence). The CDR3 is CASSERGSYNEQFF. The CDR3 DNA is TGCGCCAGCAGTGAAAGGGGCTCCTACAATGAGCAGTTCTTC.

V is TRBV7-2 and J is TRBJ1-1; D unresolved. V was cut by 1 base and J by 1 base, with 7 bases left in between. The CDR3 runs 14 residues. Germline loops: CDR1 SGHTA, CDR2 FQGNSA. CDR3: CASSLGPRNTEAFF. CDR3 bases: TGTGCCAGCAGCTTAGGCCCCAGGAACACTGAAGCTTTCTTT.

The J gene is TRBJ1-6, the V gene TRBV3-1 (or the pseudogene TRBV3-2), with a weak D call TRBD1 (6 bases). V dropped 5 bases and J dropped 7 bases, with 15 bases sitting between them. The CDR3 consists of 15 residues. Looked up from germline, CDR1 is LGHDT and CDR2 is YNNKEL (reference sequence). The CDR3 here is CASSAQGSLNSPLHF. DNA for the CDR3: TGTGCCAGCAGCGCTCAGGGGTCGTTAAATTCACCCCTCCACTTT.

This clone was seen just once. Mismatch with germline at one junction end may stem from a read error. This chain joins TRBV27 and TRBJ1-1; the D is unclear. Germline-derived CDR1 and CDR2 are MNHEY and SMNVEV (reference sequence). The CDR3 contains 12 residues. The CDR3 sequence is CASSLKGGWTFF. The CDR3 region has the DNA TGCGCCAGCAGTTTAAAGGGAGGGTGGACTTTCTTT.

V is TRBV13 and J is TRBJ1-1, with 8 bases that match TRBD1. Per the germline V gene, CDR1 is PRHDT and CDR2 is FYEKMQ (reference sequence). V gave up 0 bases and J gave up 5 bases; unmatched junction bases: 5. The CDR3 extends over 15 amino acids. This CDR3 reads CASSLGAGGRTEAFF. Written as DNA, the CDR3 is TGTGCCAGCAGCTTAGGGGCAGGGGGCCGGACTGAAGCTTTCTTT.

The chain recombines TRBV6-5 with TRBJ2-1, with 10 bases aligning to TRBD2. Germline V lookup: CDR1 MNHEY, CDR2 SVGAGI. Trimming took 10 bases from V and 9 from J; bases not matched to a gene: 12. This CDR3 spans 14 amino acids. DNA for the CDR3: TGTGCCATCGAGGGCCAGCGGGGGGGCCTTGAGCAGTTCTTC. As protein: CAIEGQRGGLEQFF.

The gene calls are TRBV2 and TRBJ2-1; tentative D call: TRBD2 (5 bases). The V end lost 5 bases, the J end lost 2 bases, and 13 bases lay between the germline ends. The CDR3 spans 15 residues. Germline assignment: CDR1 SNHLY and CDR2 FYNNEI. CDR3 in DNA: TGTGCCAGCAGTCTCCGGGATTTCACCTACAATGAGCAGTTCTTC. It yields the protein CASSLRDFTYNEQFF. Complete variable domain (other parts from reference TRBV2 and TRBJ2-1): EPEVTQTPSHQVTQMGQEVILRCVPISNHLYFYWYRQILGQKVEFLVSFYNNEISEKSEIFDDQFSVERPDGSNFTLKIRSTKLEDSAMYFCASSLRDFTYNEQFFGPGTRLTVL.

The chain joins TRBV3-1 (or the pseudogene TRBV3-2) to TRBJ2-6; 9 nucleotides align to TRBD1. V gave up 4 bases and J gave up 0 bases; unmatched junction bases: 7. CDR1 is LGHDT, CDR2 YNNKEL, per germline (reference sequence). CDR3 size: 18 residues. In DNA, the CDR3 is TGTGCCAGCAGCCGAAACAGGGGGCCCAGCTCTGGGGCCAACGTCCTGACTTTC. Translating gives CASSRNRGPSSGANVLTF.

This clone was counted between two and nine times. The V gene is TRBV5-4, the J gene TRBJ2-7; TRBD1 might be the D (6 bases). The CDR3 runs to 14 residues. Trimming took 6 bases from V and 1 from J, leaving 14 bases between them. Germline assignment: CDR1 SGHNT and CDR2 YYREEE (reference sequence). The DNA for the CDR3 is TGTGCCAGCAACGTTCAGGGGCTATCCTACGAGCAGTACTTC. Protein product: CASNVQGLSYEQYF.

V gene TRBV19 combines with J gene TRBJ1-2, with D perhaps matching TRBD1 (6 bases). The CDR3 extends over 15 amino acids. In germline, CDR1 is LNHDA, CDR2 SQIVND (reference sequence). Trimming removed 8 bases from V and 0 bases from J, with 16 bases in between. The CDR3 loop is CASSQTGYSNYGYTF. For the CDR3, the DNA is TGTGCCAGTTCCCAAACAGGGTATTCTAACTATGGCTACACCTTC. Using reference TRBV19 and TRBJ1-2 for the parts outside the CDR3, the full variable domain is DGGITQSPKYLFRKEGQNVTLSCEQNLNHDAMYWYRQDPGQGLRLIYYSQIVNDFQKGDIAEGYSVSREKKESFPLTVTSAQKNPTAFYLCASSQTGYSNYGYTFGSGTRLTVV.

This clone appeared once. V usage is TRBV19 and J usage is TRBJ1-2, with 9 positions matching TRBD1. The CDR3 extends over 13 amino acids. Germline V gives CDR1 LNHDA, CDR2 SQIVND (reference sequence). V shed 4 bases and J 8 bases; nucleotides not matched to a gene: 5. CDR3 loop: CASSTRDREGYTF. CDR3 coding DNA: TGTGCCAGTAGTACTCGGGACAGGGAAGGCTACACCTTC.